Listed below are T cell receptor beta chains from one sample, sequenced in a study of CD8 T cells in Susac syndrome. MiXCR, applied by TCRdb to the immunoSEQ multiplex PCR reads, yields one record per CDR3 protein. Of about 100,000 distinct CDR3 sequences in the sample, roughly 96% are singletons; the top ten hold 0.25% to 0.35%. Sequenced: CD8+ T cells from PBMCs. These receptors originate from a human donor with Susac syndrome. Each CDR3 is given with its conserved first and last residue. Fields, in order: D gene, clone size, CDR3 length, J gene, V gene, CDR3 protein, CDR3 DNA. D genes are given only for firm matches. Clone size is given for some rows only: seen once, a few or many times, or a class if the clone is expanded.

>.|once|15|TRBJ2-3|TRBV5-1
CASSLGTASTDTQYF
TGCGCCAGCAGCTTGGGGACCGCTAGCACAGATACGCAGTATTTT
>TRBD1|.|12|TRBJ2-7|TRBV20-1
CSAPTGVYEQYF
TGCAGTGCCCCGACAGGGGTCTACGAGCAGTACTTC
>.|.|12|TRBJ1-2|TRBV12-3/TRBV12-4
CASSPDTYGYTF
TGTGCCAGCAGTCCTGACACCTATGGCTACACCTTC
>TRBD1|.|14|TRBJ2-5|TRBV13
CASSARTGIETQYF
TGTGCCAGCAGCGCCAGGACAGGGATTGAGACCCAGTACTTC
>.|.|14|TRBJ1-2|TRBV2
CARRNLGAEYGYTF
TGTGCCAGGCGAAACCTTGGGGCAGAATATGGCTACACCTTC
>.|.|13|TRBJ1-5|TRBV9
CASSVAPNWPQHF
TGTGCCAGCAGCGTAGCTCCCAACTGGCCCCAGCATTTT
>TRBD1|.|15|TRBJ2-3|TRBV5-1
CASSLTTGPTDTQYF
TGCGCCAGCAGCCTAACGACAGGGCCTACAGATACGCAGTATTTT
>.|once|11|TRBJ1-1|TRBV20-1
CSASSGTEAFF
TGCAGTGCGTCAAGTGGGACTGAAGCTTTCTTT
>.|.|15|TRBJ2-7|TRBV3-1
CASSQARETDYEQYF
TGTGCCAGCAGCCAAGCCCGGGAGACCGACTACGAGCAGTACTTC
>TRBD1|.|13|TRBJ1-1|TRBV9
CASSVEGAKWAFF
TGTGCCAGCAGCGTAGAGGGGGCCAAATGGGCTTTCTTT
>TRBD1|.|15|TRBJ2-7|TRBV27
CASSPRTGPSYEQYF
TGTGCCAGCAGTCCCAGGACAGGCCCTTCGTACGAGCAGTACTTC
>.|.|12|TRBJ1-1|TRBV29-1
CSAAPSSAEAFF
TGCAGCGCCGCGCCGAGTAGTGCTGAAGCTTTCTTT
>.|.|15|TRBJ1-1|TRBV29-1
CSVETPQGLNTEAFF
TGCAGCGTTGAGACCCCCCAGGGGTTAAACACTGAAGCTTTCTTT
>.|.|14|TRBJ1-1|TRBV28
CASSLYRENTEAFF
TGTGCCAGCAGTTTGTACAGAGAGAACACTGAAGCTTTCTTT
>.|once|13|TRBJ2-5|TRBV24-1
CATGRTGEETQYF
TGTGCCACCGGAAGGACTGGGGAAGAGACCCAGTACTTC
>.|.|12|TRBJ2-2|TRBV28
CASSLGAGELFF
TGTGCCAGCAGCCTTGGAGCCGGGGAGCTGTTTTTT
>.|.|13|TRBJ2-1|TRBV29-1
CSVGPSGSNEQFF
TGCAGCGTTGGCCCCAGCGGGTCCAATGAGCAGTTCTTC
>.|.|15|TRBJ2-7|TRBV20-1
CSAREGPGHTYEQYF
TGCAGTGCTAGAGAAGGGCCAGGACATACCTACGAGCAGTACTTC
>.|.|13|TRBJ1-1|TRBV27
CASSFEGQTEAFF
TGTGCCAGCAGTTTCGAAGGGCAGACTGAAGCTTTCTTT
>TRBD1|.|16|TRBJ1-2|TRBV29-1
CSVPTRGSGQNYGYTF
TGCAGCGTCCCTACTAGGGGGTCGGGACAGAACTATGGCTACACCTTC
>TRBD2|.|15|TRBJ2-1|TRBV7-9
CASSLGGGGGFEQFF
TGTGCCAGCAGCTTAGGAGGCGGGGGGGGCTTTGAGCAGTTCTTC
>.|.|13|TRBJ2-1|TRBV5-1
CASSLVAANEQFF
TGCGCCAGCAGCTTGGTGGCGGCCAATGAGCAGTTCTTC
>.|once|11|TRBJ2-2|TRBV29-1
CSALETGELFF
TGCAGCGCCCTCGAGACCGGGGAGCTGTTTTTT
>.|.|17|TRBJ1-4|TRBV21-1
CASLLKGSPGQPEKLFF
TGTGCCAGCTTACTAAAGGGGAGCCCGGGACAGCCTGAAAAACTGTTTTTT
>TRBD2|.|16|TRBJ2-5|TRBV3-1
CASSQGLAGGWETQYF
TGTGCCAGCAGCCAGGGGCTAGCGGGAGGTTGGGAGACCCAGTACTTC
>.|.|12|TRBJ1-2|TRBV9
CASSGEWYGYTF
TGTGCCAGCAGCGGGGAGTGGTATGGCTACACCTTC
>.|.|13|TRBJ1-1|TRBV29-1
CSAKQGTDTEAFF
TGCAGCGCAAAACAGGGAACGGACACTGAAGCTTTCTTT
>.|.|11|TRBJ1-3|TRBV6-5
CASIGGNTIYF
TGTGCCAGCATTGGCGGAAACACCATATATTTT
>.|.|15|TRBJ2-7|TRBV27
CASSPLSGPTNEQYF
TGTGCCAGCAGCCCCCTATCCGGTCCGACCAACGAGCAGTACTTC
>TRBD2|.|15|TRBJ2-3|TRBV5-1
CASSSGTSETDTQYF
TGCGCCAGCAGCTCCGGGACTAGCGAAACAGATACGCAGTATTTT
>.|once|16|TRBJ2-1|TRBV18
CASSPLTLRANNEQFF
TGTGCCAGCTCACCACTTACGTTGCGGGCCAACAATGAGCAGTTCTTC
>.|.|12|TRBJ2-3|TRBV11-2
CASSLEQNTQYF
TGTGCCAGCAGCTTAGAACAGAATACGCAGTATTTT
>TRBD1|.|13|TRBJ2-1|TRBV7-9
CASSGQGQGEQFF
TGTGCCAGCAGCGGACAGGGACAGGGGGAGCAGTTCTTC
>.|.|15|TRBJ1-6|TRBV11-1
CASSLSQQGNSPLHF
TGTGCCAGCAGCTTATCTCAGCAGGGAAATTCACCCCTCCACTTT
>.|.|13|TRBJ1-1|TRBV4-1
CASRGTVNTEAFF
TGCGCCAGCAGGGGCACAGTGAACACTGAAGCTTTCTTT
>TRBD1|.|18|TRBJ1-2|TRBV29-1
CSVRGTASDGRFNYGYTF
TGCAGCGTTAGGGGGACAGCCAGCGACGGCCGTTTCAACTATGGCTACACCTTC
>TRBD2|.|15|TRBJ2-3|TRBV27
CASTHSSGRTDTQYF
TGTGCCAGCACCCACTCTAGCGGGAGAACAGATACGCAGTATTTT
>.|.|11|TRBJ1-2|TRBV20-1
CSAKRDYGYTF
TGCAGTGCCAAAAGGGACTATGGCTACACCTTC
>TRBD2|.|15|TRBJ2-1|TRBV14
CASSLLAGNGNEQFF
TGTGCCAGCAGTTTACTAGCGGGAAATGGGAATGAGCAGTTCTTC
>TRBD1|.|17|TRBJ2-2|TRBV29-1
CSVEEFHGTAHTGELFF
TGCAGCGTTGAAGAGTTCCACGGGACAGCGCACACCGGGGAGCTGTTTTTT
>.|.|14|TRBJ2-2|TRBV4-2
CASSQEENTGELFF
TGTGCCAGCAGCCAAGAAGAGAACACCGGGGAGCTGTTTTTT
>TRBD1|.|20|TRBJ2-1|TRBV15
CATSRRLGTGVGKGYNEQFF
TGTGCCACCAGCCGCCGATTAGGGACAGGGGTGGGTAAAGGCTACAATGAGCAGTTCTTC
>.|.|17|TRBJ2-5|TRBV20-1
CSAIMEGTVILGETQYF
TGCAGTGCTATTATGGAGGGGACAGTGATACTAGGGGAGACCCAGTACTTC
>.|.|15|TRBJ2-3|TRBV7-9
CASSFLRAEEDTQYF
TGTGCCAGCAGCTTTCTCCGGGCGGAAGAAGATACGCAGTATTTT
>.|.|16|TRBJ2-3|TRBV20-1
CSARDLSRGGTDTQYF
TGCAGTGCTAGAGATCTGTCCCGGGGCGGCACAGATACGCAGTATTTT
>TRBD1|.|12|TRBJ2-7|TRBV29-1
CSVKTGGDEQYF
TGCAGCGTTAAGACAGGGGGCGACGAGCAGTACTTC
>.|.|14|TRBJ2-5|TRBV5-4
CASSWDAHQETQYF
TGTGCCAGCAGCTGGGACGCGCACCAAGAGACCCAGTACTTC
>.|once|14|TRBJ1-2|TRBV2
CASSGQSVSDGYTF
TGTGCCAGCAGTGGACAGTCGGTTTCGGATGGCTACACCTTC
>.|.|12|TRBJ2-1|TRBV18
CASSPPGEEQFF
TGTGCCAGCTCACCACCAGGGGAGGAGCAGTTCTTC
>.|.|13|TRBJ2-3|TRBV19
CASTAAQQDTQYF
TGTGCCAGTACCGCCGCACAGCAAGATACGCAGTATTTT
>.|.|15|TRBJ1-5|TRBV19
CASSIDRDSNQPQHF
TGTGCCAGTAGTATAGACAGGGATAGCAATCAGCCCCAGCATTTT
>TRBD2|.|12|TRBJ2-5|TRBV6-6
CASLAGGETQYF
TGTGCCAGCTTAGCGGGAGGGGAGACCCAGTACTTC
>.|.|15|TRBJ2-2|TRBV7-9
CASSPLQTGTGELFF
TGTGCCAGCAGCCCCCTCCAAACGGGCACCGGGGAGCTGTTTTTT
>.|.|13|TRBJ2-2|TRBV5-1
CASSRDPTGELFF
TGCGCCAGCAGCAGGGACCCCACCGGGGAGCTGTTTTTT
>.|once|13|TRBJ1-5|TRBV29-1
CSVASNPNQPQHF
TGCAGCGTTGCATCAAACCCAAATCAGCCCCAGCATTTT
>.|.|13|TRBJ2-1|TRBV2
CASRMTSDDEQFF
TGTGCCAGCAGAATGACTAGTGATGATGAGCAGTTCTTC
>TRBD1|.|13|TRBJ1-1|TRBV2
CASGTGGNTEAFF
TGTGCCAGCGGGACAGGGGGCAACACTGAAGCTTTCTTT
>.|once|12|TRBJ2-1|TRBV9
CASSARGREQFF
TGTGCCAGCAGCGCGCGGGGTCGGGAGCAGTTCTTC
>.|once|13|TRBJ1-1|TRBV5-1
CASSSEMNTEAFF
TGCGCCAGCAGCTCGGAGATGAACACTGAAGCTTTCTTT